A single sample is the source of the 13 T cell receptor beta chains below, sequenced in a study of tumor-infiltrating lymphocytes in primary liver carcinoma. Between roughly 17 and 31 mg of unsorted bulk tissue served as the source from which RNA and DNA were co-extracted. Constant-region priming of around 500 ng total RNA yielded TCR beta cDNA. Construction of TCR beta libraries relied on three successive nested multiplex PCR rounds employing slightly modified ARM-PCR. A C-beta reverse primer was combined with TRBV1-TRBV30 forward primers in the first two PCR rounds, and each round had 9 to 10 cycles. TCRdb re-called the multiplex PCR reads through MiXCR, storing one row per CDR3 protein. The sample lists about 43,000 distinct CDR3 sequences; around 66% were seen once. The sample comprised liver tumor tissue from sampling region 2. Subset reported: tumor region T2, inferior pole. Receptors originate from a man aged 35-49 years with primary liver carcinoma and hepatitis B virus infection.

This sequence joins TRBV29-1 and TRBJ2-1, with a weak D call TRBD1 (6 bases). Per the germline V gene, CDR1 is SQVTM and CDR2 is ANQGSEA. Trimming pared 8 bases from V and 8 bases from J, leaving 16 bases between. The CDR3 runs to 12 residues. CDR3 coding DNA: TGCAGCAGACCACAGGGTTTCGATGAGCAGTTCTTC. This sequence encodes CSRPQGFDEQFF.

As for this clonotype: One end of the junction fails to match germline, which may point to a read error. The chain combines TRBV11-2 with TRBJ2-7; D may be TRBD2 (5 bases). CDR1 is SGHAT, CDR2 FQNNGV, per germline. CDR3 length: 14 residues. CDR3 DNA sequence: TGTGCCAGCACCCGTGGGAGTTCCTCCTACGAGAAGTACTTC. Translated: CASTRGSSSYEKYF.

As regards this clonotype: A much more abundant neighbour one base away suggests this may be a read error. The chain carries TRBV20-1 and TRBJ1-2, with no clear D. The CDR3 contains 11 residues. CDR1 is DFQATT, CDR2 SNEGSKA, per germline (reference sequence). V shed 5 bases and J shed 6 bases, with 10 bases lying between them. In DNA, the CDR3 is TGCAGTGCTCCTTTGGCTCATGGCTACACCTTC. This gives the protein CSAPLAHGYTF.

This clonotype has a handful of counts. The chain recombines TRBV7-2 with TRBJ2-5; no definite D call. Trimming stripped 8 bases from V and 5 bases from J, with 9 bases between. The CDR3 contains 11 residues. From germline, CDR1 is SGHTA and CDR2 FQGNSA. This CDR3 is CASLESETQYF. The CDR3 nucleotides are TGTGCCAGCCTCGAGAGCGAGACCCAGTACTTC.

With regard to this clonotype: The junction differs from germline at one of its ends, possibly a read error. The genes are TRBV6-2 or TRBV6-3 and TRBJ2-4; 14 bases agree with TRBD2. The CDR3 extends over 18 amino acids. Germline V gene sequence: CDR1 MNHEY, CDR2 SVGEGT. The CDR3 DNA follows: TGTGCCAGCAGTGCCCCGGGACTAGCGGGAGTCGCCAAAGACATTCAGTACTTC. Amino acids: CASSAPGLAGVAKDIQYF.

CDR3 nucleotides: TGTGTTACCGAAGGGGACTACAATGAGCAGTTCTTC. It yields the protein CVTEGDYNEQFF. This sequence joins TRBV10-3 and TRBJ2-1; weak D call: TRBD1 (5 bases). The CDR3 length is 12 residues. In germline, CDR1 is ENHRY, CDR2 SYGVKD.

Notes on this clonotype: Its ends do not fully match the called genes, so a read error is possible. The chain links TRBV6-2 or TRBV6-3 to TRBJ2-7; weak D call: TRBD2 (6 bases). This CDR3 region has 14 residues. Germline values: CDR1 MNHEY, CDR2 SVGEGT. The CDR3 spells CASSLRDWAYDQYF. Here the CDR3 DNA reads TGTGCCAGCAGCCTCCGGGACTGGGCCTACGATCAGTACTTC.

Comments on this clonotype: It is likely a read error, because the conserved phenylalanine at the end of the CDR3 is missing. The chain employs TRBV5-1 and TRBJ1-1, with D maybe TRBD1 (5 bases). In germline, CDR1 is SGHRS, CDR2 YFSETQ. Trimming removed 9 bases from V and 0 bases from J, with 24 bases in between. There are 17 residues in the CDR3. CDR3 region: CAITLGGSRDVNTEAFV. DNA of the CDR3: TGCGCCATCACCTTGGGGGGATCCAGGGATGTGAACACTGAAGCTTTCGTT.

For this clonotype: The junction and the germline gene differ at one end; a read error may be behind it. The chain employs TRBV4-3 and TRBJ1-2; D perhaps matches TRBD1 (5 bases). This CDR3 has 15 residues. Germline V gene lookup returns CDR1 LGHNA and CDR2 YSLEER. CDR3 region: CASNQSPGGSYDYTF. The CDR3 coding sequence is TGTGCCAGCAACCAGAGTCCCGGGGGATCCTATGACTACACCTTC.

To note about this clonotype: The junction departs from the called germline gene at one end, perhaps through a read error. This chain joins TRBV10-2 and TRBJ2-3; the D gene is possibly TRBD1 (5 bases). The CDR3 is 12 amino acids. Germline CDR1 WSHSY, CDR2 SAAADI. The CDR3 nucleotides read TGCGCCGGCAGTGTAGACAGCGATACGCAATATTTT. It is translated as CAGSVDSDTQYF.

In the case of this clonotype: The germline gene is not matched at one end of the junction; a read error may be the cause. The V call is TRBV6-2 or TRBV6-3, the J call TRBJ2-1; 7 bases line up with TRBD2. The CDR3 extends over 14 amino acids. The V gene's germline CDR1 is MNHEY and CDR2 SVGEGT. The CDR3 DNA sequence: TGTGTCAGCAGCTCCGACTCGACTAGCCATGAGCAGTTCTTT. The encoded protein is CVSSSDSTSHEQFF.

To note about this clonotype: Likely a read error: the CDR3 ends without its conserved phenylalanine or tryptophan. This chain uses TRBV5-1 with TRBJ2-2, with TRBD1 matching 8 bases. CDR1 and CDR2 from the germline V gene are SGHRS and YFSETQ. The CDR3 extends over 16 amino acids. The CDR3, as DNA: TGCGCCAGCAGCTTGGAAACAGGGGGTAACACCGGGAAGCTGTTTATT. This sequence encodes CASSLETGGNTGKLFI.

A note on this clonotype: Because the CDR3 is missing its conserved closing phenylalanine or tryptophan, this is likely a read error. This chain connects TRBV14 to TRBJ1-2; 7 nucleotides line up with TRBD1. The CDR3 has 13 residues. Germline CDR1 is SGHDN and CDR2 is FVKESK. The CDR3 DNA sequence: TGTACCAGCAGCCCCCGACAGGGAGAAGTCTACACCCTC. Amino acid sequence: CTSSPRQGEVYTL.